The 9 T cell receptor beta chains in this list originate from one sample, sequenced in a study of control samples from healthy donors and cancer patients. Produced via immunoSEQ multiplex PCR; TCRdb's table is partial and in-frame only. The sample yields more than 85,000 clones, roughly 80% seen once. Sequencing was done on a sample of PBMCs. The origin of the receptors is a man in his sixties or seventies with lung cancer.

The chain uses TRBV6-9 and TRBJ1-3, with D hard to call. In germline, CDR1 is MNHGY, CDR2 SVAAGI. This CDR3 has 14 residues. The V end was cut by 0 bases, the J end by 4 bases, with 7 bases between. CDR3 in amino acids: CASSYSGSGNTIYF. The CDR3 DNA follows: TGTGCCAGCAGTTATTCGGGATCCGGAAACACCATATATTTT.

V usage is TRBV25-1 and J usage is TRBJ2-1, with TRBD2 matching over 12 bases. The germline V gene has CDR1 MGHDK and CDR2 SYGVNS. Losses at the gene ends were 0 bases for V and 4 bases for J; bases not matched to a gene: 1. CDR3 length equals 16 residues. The CDR3 reads CASSEYGLAGYNEQFF. CDR3 DNA: TGTGCCAGCAGTGAATACGGACTAGCGGGGTACAATGAGCAGTTCTTC.

In its sample, this clone was seen a few times. This rearrangement joins TRBV6-5 to TRBJ2-2; unclear D gene. Germline assignment: CDR1 MNHEY and CDR2 SVGAGI. The CDR3 loop spans 15 amino acids. Deletions cut 0 bases from V and 2 bases from J, with 7 bases between. CDR3 sequence (DNA): TGTGCCAGCAGTTACTCGAAAGGAAACACCGGGGAGCTGTTTTTT. Protein product: CASSYSKGNTGELFF.

There are many counts of this clone. V gene TRBV6-2 or TRBV6-3 combines with J gene TRBJ2-3, with 8 nucleotides matching TRBD1. This CDR3 is built from 15 residues. Germline values: CDR1 MNHEY, CDR2 SVGEGT. V lost 3 bases, J lost 0 bases, and 2 bases stayed unmatched. CDR3 protein: CASSYRDRSTDTQYF. CDR3 in DNA: TGTGCCAGCAGTTATCGGGACAGGAGCACAGATACGCAGTATTTT.

This chain connects TRBV3-1 (or the pseudogene TRBV3-2) to TRBJ2-3; 8 bases are a match to TRBD2. This CDR3 spans 16 amino acids. Germline CDR1 is LGHDT and CDR2 is YNNKEL (reference sequence). Trimming cost V 5 bases and J 2 bases; bases outside gene matches: 9. In DNA, the CDR3 is TGTGCCAGCAGCTCCCAGGGGCGGGGGGCCACAGATACGCAGTATTTT. Translation: CASSSQGRGATDTQYF.

V usage is TRBV7-8 and J usage is TRBJ2-7; D is possibly TRBD2 (7 bases). This CDR3 region has 17 residues. From germline, CDR1 is SGHVS and CDR2 FQNEAQ. The V gene lost 1 base and the J gene lost 3 bases, with 19 bases spanning the gap. The CDR3 sequence: CASSLVGLGGQVYEQYF. The CDR3 region has the DNA TGTGCCAGCAGCTTAGTCGGGCTCGGGGGGCAGGTCTACGAGCAGTACTTC.

V usage is TRBV24-1 and J usage is TRBJ1-2; 7 nucleotides line up with TRBD1. The J segment lost 11 bases and the V segment lost 3 bases, leaving 11 bases of the junction unmatched. Germline assignment: CDR1 KGHDR and CDR2 SFDVKD. The CDR3 loop spans 14 amino acids. DNA of the CDR3: TGTGCCACCAGTGATGCGGGACTTCCCAGGGGGTACACCTTC. The encoded protein is CATSDAGLPRGYTF.

The genes are TRBV5-4 and TRBJ1-2; a possible D gene is TRBD1 (6 bases). This CDR3 comprises 15 residues. Germline V gene lookup returns CDR1 SGHNT and CDR2 YYREEE (reference sequence). Trimming cost V 0 bases and J 3 bases, with 12 bases left between them. CDR3 region: CASSLAQGIYYGYTF. The CDR3 DNA is TGTGCCAGCAGCTTGGCCCAGGGGATCTACTATGGCTACACCTTC.

This chain connects TRBV9 to TRBJ2-1, with 7 nucleotides matching TRBD2. Looked up from germline, CDR1 is SGDLS and CDR2 is YYNGEE. This CDR3 comprises 19 residues. V gave up 2 bases and J gave up 0 bases; unmatched junction bases: 14. CDR3 in amino acids: CASSVSPGLGLSSYNEQFF. DNA for the CDR3: TGTGCCAGCAGCGTTTCCCCCGGACTAGGATTGAGCTCCTACAATGAGCAGTTCTTC.